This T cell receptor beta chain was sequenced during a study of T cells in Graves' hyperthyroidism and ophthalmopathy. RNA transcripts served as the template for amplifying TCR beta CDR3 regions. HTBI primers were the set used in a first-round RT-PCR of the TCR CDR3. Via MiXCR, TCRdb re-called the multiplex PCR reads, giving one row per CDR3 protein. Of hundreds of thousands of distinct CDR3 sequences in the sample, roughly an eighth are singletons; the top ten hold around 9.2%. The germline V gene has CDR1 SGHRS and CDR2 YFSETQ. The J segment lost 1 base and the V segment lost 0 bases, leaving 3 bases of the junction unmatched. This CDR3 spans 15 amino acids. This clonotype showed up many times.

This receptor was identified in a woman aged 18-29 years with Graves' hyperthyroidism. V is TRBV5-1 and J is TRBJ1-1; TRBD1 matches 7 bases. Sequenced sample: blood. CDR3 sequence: CASSLGGQTNTEAFF. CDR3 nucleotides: TGCGCCAGCAGCTTGGGGGGACAGACGAACACTGAAGCTTTCTTT.